Here is one T cell receptor beta chain with its context. Its antigen is as yet unknown. Germline V gene data show CDR1 as SQVTM and CDR2 as ANQGSEA. This CDR3 spans 13 amino acids. V lost 7 bases, J lost 1 base, and 13 bases lay in between. The data stem from a study of cytomegalovirus exposure and HLA in healthy donors. General study findings and limits: The tendency of first-cohort TCR clusters to co-occur in the 120 or so validation repertoires emerged from a later analysis. Reported performance of the classifier showed diagnosis of cytomegalovirus status with high specificity and sensitivity. Cytomegalovirus-associated status was assigned to about 150 TCR beta chains.

This table comes from immunoSEQ multiplex PCR, and its TCRdb copy is limited to in-frame clones, with some not included. The repertoire consists of approximately 170,000 clones, with approximately 81% occurring once and the leading ten covering about 9.4%. Separate from the approximately 670-subject first cohort, the roughly 110-subject validation cohort was the one that the donors belonged to. This rearrangement joins TRBV29-1 to TRBJ1-1, with D possibly matching TRBD1 (6 bases). Specimen: PBMCs. This TCR was recovered from a young man in good health and CMV-seropositive. CDR3 bases: TGCAGCGCATACGACAGGACGAACACTGAAGCTTTCTTT. Protein sequence: CSAYDRTNTEAFF.